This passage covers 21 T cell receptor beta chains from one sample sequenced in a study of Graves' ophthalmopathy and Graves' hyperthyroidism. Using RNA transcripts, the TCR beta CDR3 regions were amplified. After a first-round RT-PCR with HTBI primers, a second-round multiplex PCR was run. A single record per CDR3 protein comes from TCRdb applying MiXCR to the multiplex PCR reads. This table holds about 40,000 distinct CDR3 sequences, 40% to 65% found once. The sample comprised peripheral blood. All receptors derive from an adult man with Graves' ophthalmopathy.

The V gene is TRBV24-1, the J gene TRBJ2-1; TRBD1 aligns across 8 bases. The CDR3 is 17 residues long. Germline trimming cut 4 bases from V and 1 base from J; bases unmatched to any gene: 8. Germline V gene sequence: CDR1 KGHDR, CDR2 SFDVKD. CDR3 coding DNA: TGTGCCACCAGTGACCCGAAGACAGGGGAATCCTACAATGAGCAGTTCTTC. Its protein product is CATSDPKTGESYNEQFF.

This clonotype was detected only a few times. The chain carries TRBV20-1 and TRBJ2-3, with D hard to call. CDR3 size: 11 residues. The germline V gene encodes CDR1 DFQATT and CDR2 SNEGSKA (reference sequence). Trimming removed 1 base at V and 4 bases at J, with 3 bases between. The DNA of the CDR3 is TGCAGTGCTAGAGGGTCAGATACGCAGTATTTT. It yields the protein CSARGSDTQYF.

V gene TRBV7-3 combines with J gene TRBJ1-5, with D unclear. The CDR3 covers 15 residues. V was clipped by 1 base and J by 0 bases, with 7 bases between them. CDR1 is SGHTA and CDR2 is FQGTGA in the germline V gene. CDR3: CASSLNPLSNQPQHF. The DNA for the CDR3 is TGTGCCAGCAGCTTAAATCCCCTTAGCAATCAGCCCCAGCATTTT.

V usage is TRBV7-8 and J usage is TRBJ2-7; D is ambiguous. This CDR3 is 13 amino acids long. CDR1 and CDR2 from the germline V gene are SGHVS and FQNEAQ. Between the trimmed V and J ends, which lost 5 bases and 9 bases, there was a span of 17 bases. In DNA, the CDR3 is TGTGCCAGCAGCACCGGACGCGTTGTTAGGCAGTACTTC. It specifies CASSTGRVVRQYF.

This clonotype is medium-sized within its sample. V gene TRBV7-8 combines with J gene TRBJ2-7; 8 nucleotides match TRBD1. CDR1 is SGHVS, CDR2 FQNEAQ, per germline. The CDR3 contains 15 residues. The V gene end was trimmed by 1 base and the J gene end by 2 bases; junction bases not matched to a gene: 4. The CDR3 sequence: CASSLVRTGTYEQYV. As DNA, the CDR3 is TGTGCCAGCAGCTTAGTCAGGACAGGGACCTACGAGCAGTACGTC.

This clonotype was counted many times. The CDR3 protein is CASSEGGGNEKLFF. The CDR3, as DNA: TGTGCCAGCAGTGAAGGGGGCGGCAATGAAAAACTGTTTTTT. The chain carries TRBV6-1 and TRBJ1-4; D perhaps matches TRBD1 (5 bases). The V and J ends lost 1 base and 5 bases respectively, with 8 bases between them. This CDR3 is 14 amino acids long. Per germline, CDR1 MNHNS and CDR2 SASEGT.

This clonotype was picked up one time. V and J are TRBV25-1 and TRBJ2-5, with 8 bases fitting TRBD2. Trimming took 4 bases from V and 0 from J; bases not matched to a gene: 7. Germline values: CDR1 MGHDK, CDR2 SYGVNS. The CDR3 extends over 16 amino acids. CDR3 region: CASSGGQLADQETQYF. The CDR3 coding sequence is TGTGCCAGCAGTGGGGGTCAACTAGCGGACCAAGAGACCCAGTACTTC. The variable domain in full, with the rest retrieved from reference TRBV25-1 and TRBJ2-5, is EADIYQTPRYLVIGTGKKITLECSQTMGHDKMYWYQQDPGMELHLIHYSYGVNSTEKGDLSSESTVSRIRTEHFPLTLESARPSHTSQYLCASSGGQLADQETQYFGPGTRLLVL.

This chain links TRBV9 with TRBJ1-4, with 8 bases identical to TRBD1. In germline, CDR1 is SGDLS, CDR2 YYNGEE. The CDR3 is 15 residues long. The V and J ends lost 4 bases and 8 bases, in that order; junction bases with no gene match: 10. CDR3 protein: CASSPHRGSREKLFF. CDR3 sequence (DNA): TGTGCCAGCAGCCCGCACAGGGGGAGCAGGGAAAAACTGTTTTTT.

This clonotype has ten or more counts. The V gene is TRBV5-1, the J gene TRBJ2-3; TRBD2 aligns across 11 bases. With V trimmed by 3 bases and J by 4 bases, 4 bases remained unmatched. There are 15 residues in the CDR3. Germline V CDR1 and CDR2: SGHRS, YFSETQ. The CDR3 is CASSSTSGSADTQYF. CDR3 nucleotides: TGCGCCAGCAGCTCCACTAGCGGGAGCGCAGATACGCAGTATTTT.

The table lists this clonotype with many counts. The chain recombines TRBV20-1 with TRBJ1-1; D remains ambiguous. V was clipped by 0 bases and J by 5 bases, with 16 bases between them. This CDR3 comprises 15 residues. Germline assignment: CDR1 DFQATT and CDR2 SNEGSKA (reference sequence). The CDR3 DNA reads TGCAGTGCTAGAGATTTGGGGTCCGAGAAGACTGAAGCTTTCTTT. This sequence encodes CSARDLGSEKTEAFF.

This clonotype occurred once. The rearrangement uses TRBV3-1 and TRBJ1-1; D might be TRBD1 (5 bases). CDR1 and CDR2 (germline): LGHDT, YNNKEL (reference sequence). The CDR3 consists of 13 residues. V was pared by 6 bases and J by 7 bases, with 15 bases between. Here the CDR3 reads CASSFLGAGEAFF. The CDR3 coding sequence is TGTGCCAGCAGTTTCTTAGGGGCCGGTGAAGCTTTCTTT.

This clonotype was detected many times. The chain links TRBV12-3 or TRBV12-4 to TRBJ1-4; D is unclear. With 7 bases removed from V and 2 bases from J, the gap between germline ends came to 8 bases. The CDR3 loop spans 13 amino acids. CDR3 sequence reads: CASKGETNEKLFF. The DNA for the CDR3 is TGTGCCAGCAAGGGAGAGACTAATGAAAAACTGTTTTTT.

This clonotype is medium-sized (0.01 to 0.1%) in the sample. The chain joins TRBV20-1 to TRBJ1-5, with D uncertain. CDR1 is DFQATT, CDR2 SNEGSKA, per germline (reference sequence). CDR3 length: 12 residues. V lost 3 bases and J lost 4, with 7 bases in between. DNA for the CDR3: TGCAGTGCTAGTGCCCCAAATCAGCCCCAGCATTTT. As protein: CSASAPNQPQHF.

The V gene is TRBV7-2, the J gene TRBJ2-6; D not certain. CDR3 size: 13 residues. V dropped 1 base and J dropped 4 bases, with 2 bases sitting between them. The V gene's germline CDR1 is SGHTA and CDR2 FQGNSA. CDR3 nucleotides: TGTGCCAGCAGCTTAGGGGGGGCCAACGTCCTGACTTTC. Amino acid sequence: CASSLGGANVLTF. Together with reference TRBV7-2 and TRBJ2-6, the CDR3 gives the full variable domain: GAGVSQSPSNKVTEKGKDVELRCDPISGHTALYWYRQSLGQGLEFLIYFQGNSAPDKSGLPSDRFSAERTGGSVSTLTIQRTQQEDSAVYLCASSLGGANVLTFGAGSRLTVL.

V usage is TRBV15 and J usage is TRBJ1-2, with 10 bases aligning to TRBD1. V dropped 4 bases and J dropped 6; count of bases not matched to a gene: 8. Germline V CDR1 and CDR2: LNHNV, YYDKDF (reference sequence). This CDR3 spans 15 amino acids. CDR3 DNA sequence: TGTGCCACCAGCACCGGGACAGGGGATTCTAATGGCTACACCTTC. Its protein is CATSTGTGDSNGYTF.

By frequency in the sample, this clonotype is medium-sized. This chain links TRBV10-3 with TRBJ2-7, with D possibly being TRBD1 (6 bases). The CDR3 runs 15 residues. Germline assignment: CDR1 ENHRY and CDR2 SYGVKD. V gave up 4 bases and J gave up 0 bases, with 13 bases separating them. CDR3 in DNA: TGTGCCATCAGTGGTAACAGGGAGTCCTCCTACGAGCAGTACTTC. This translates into CAISGNRESSYEQYF.

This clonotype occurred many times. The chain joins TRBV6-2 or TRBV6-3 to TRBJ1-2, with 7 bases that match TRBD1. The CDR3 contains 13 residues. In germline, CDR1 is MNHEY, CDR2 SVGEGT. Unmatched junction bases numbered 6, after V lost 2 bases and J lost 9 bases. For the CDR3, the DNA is TGTGCCAGCAGTTACGCGCAGGGGGTGAGCTACACCTTC. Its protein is CASSYAQGVSYTF.

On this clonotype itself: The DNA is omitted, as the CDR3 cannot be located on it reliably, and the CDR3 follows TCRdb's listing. The CDR3 reads CASSPQGVEQFFGPGTEAFF. The V gene is TRBV12-3 or TRBV12-4, the J gene TRBJ1-1; TRBD1, the table's D call, was not compared with the DNA. The CDR3 spans 20 residues, counting both ends.

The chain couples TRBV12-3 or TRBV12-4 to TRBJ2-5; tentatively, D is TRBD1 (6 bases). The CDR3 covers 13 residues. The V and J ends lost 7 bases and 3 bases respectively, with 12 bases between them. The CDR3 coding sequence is TGTGCCAGCAACCAGCAGGGGAAAGAGACCCAGTACTTC. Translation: CASNQQGKETQYF.

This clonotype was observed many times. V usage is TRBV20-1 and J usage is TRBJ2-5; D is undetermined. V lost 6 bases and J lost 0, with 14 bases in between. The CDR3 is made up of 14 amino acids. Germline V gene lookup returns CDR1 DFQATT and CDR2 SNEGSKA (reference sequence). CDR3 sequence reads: CSARAGRDQETQYF. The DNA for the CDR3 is TGCAGTGCCCGAGCCGGGCGAGACCAAGAGACCCAGTACTTC.

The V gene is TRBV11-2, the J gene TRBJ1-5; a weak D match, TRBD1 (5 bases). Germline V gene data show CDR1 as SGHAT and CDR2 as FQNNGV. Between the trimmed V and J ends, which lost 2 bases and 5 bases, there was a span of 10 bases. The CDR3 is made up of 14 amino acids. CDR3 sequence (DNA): TGTGCCAGCAGCTTATGGGGGGGACATCAGCCCCAGCATTTT. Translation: CASSLWGGHQPQHF.